These 17 T cell receptor beta chains came from one sample sequenced in a study of shared T cell receptors in the human thymus (dated by TCRdb to 2020 to 2022). Preparation of the library involved the immunoSEQ multiplex PCR assay. TCRdb retrieved this table from immuneACCESS and kept in-frame rearrangements only. Not all clones are present; in checked studies, unresolved V genes account for under half, and no reason is known for the remainder. The sample yields more than 550,000 clones; roughly 88% were counted once. The ten largest clones add up to roughly 0.01% of the sample. The same sample was also used in a study of human thymus T cells.

Sequenced: thymocytes. The receptors shown here come from a girl under three years old with a congenital heart defect. Donor details come from another sample of the same person, matched by shared clones.

The V gene is TRBV7-6, the J gene TRBJ2-5; weak D call: TRBD1 (6 bases). The DNA end is a closer match to TRBJ2-7, so the J assignment may be wrong. Germline CDR1 reads SGHVS; CDR2 reads FNYEAQ. The CDR3 totals 13 residues. The DNA of the CDR3 is TGTGCCAGCAGCAGAGACAGGCGCCACGAGCAGTACTTC. Amino acid sequence: CASSRDRRHEQYF.

The chain recombines TRBV23-1 with TRBJ2-7, with D tentatively TRBD1 (6 bases). TRBV23-1 is an ORF, with its function uncertain. V dropped 7 bases and J dropped 4 bases, with 17 bases sitting between them. The CDR3 extends over 14 amino acids. As DNA, the CDR3 is TGCGCCAGCACACCCGGGACAAGGTTGTACGAGCAGTACTTC. Its translation is CASTPGTRLYEQYF.

This rearrangement joins TRBV20-1 to TRBJ2-7; no clear D. The CDR3 extends over 10 amino acids. CDR1 and CDR2 from the germline V gene are DFQATT and SNEGSKA (reference sequence). V lost 1 base to trimming and J lost 6 bases, with 4 bases between them. This chain's CDR3 is CSARAGEQYF. The CDR3 nucleotides read TGCAGTGCTAGAGCCGGCGAGCAGTACTTC.

This clone was detected once. The chain couples TRBV30 to TRBJ2-5, with TRBD1 matching 7 bases. The last part of the DNA fits TRBJ2-7 better; the J call may be wrong. The CDR3 covers 14 residues. CDR1 GTSNPN and CDR2 SVGIG come from the germline V gene (reference sequence). The CDR3 sequence: CAWSVQGDSYEQYF. DNA of the CDR3: TGTGCCTGGAGTGTCCAGGGGGACTCCTACGAGCAGTACTTC.

This rearrangement joins TRBV6-6 to TRBJ1-1, with 9 bases lining up with TRBD1. The CDR3 covers 16 residues. V was pared by 4 bases and J by 5 bases, with 11 bases of the junction left unmatched. Germline CDR1 reads MNHNY; CDR2 reads SVGAGI (reference sequence). The CDR3, as DNA: TGTGCCAGCAGTTCGATAGGGACAGGGCCATTGACTGAAGCTTTCTTT. This encodes CASSSIGTGPLTEAFF.

The chain links TRBV2 to TRBJ2-1; weak D call: TRBD1 (6 bases). From germline, CDR1 is SNHLY and CDR2 FYNNEI. V lost 11 bases to trimming and J lost 2 bases, with 19 bases between them. CDR3 length equals 15 residues. The CDR3 region has the DNA TGTGCCGGGCAGGGGCTCGGGACCCCCTACAATGAGCAGTTCTTC. Protein sequence: CAGQGLGTPYNEQFF. Filled out from reference TRBV2 and TRBJ2-1, the complete variable domain reads EPEVTQTPSHQVTQMGQEVILRCVPISNHLYFYWYRQILGQKVEFLVSFYNNEISEKSEIFDDQFSVERPDGSNFTLKIRSTKLEDSAMYFCAGQGLGTPYNEQFFGPGTRLTVL.

V and J are TRBV27 and TRBJ2-6, with TRBD2 matching over 12 bases. V gave up 6 bases and J gave up 0 bases; unmatched junction bases: 6. Looked up from germline, CDR1 is MNHEY and CDR2 is SMNVEV (reference sequence). The length of the CDR3 is 18 residues. The CDR3 spells CASRSTSGGNSGANVLTF. CDR3 bases: TGTGCCAGCAGATCAACTAGCGGGGGGAACTCTGGGGCCAACGTCCTGACTTTC.

V gene TRBV7-8 combines with J gene TRBJ2-5, with D possibly being TRBD2 (6 bases). The CDR3 totals 18 residues. The V gene lost 2 bases and the J gene lost 2 bases, with 21 bases spanning the gap. CDR1 and CDR2 from the germline V gene are SGHVS and FQNEAQ. The CDR3 nucleotides read TGTGCCAGCAGCTTAACCGGGGGTCGGCGGGGACCTCAAGAGACCCAGTACTTC. Translating gives CASSLTGGRRGPQETQYF.

This chain uses TRBV5-1 with TRBJ2-7; D is undetermined. This CDR3 spans 15 amino acids. Trimming removed 2 bases from V and 0 bases from J, with 12 bases in between. The V gene's germline CDR1 is SGHRS and CDR2 YFSETQ. The CDR3 here is CASSLFVGFSYEQYF. For the CDR3, the DNA is TGCGCCAGCAGCTTATTCGTGGGCTTCTCCTACGAGCAGTACTTC.

The chain recombines TRBV7-6 with TRBJ2-1; TRBD2 might be the D (5 bases). The V end lost 1 base, the J end lost 0 bases, and 10 bases lay between the germline ends. The V gene's germline CDR1 is SGHVS and CDR2 FNYEAQ. The CDR3 runs to 16 residues. In DNA form, the CDR3 reads TGTGCCAGCAGCTTAGAAGCGGACCTCTCCTACAATGAGCAGTTCTTC. Amino acids: CASSLEADLSYNEQFF.

The J gene is TRBJ1-6, the V gene TRBV7-9, with 10 bases aligning to TRBD1. CDR1 is SEHNR and CDR2 is FQNEAQ in the germline V gene (reference sequence). The CDR3 is 16 amino acids. J was trimmed by 11 bases and V by 5 bases; bases with no gene match: 12. The CDR3 DNA follows: TGTGCCAGCAGCCAGAGCCGGGACAGGGGATTCGCACCCCTCCACTTT. It specifies CASSQSRDRGFAPLHF.

V is TRBV28 and J is TRBJ1-2; D unclear. CDR3 size: 15 residues. From germline, CDR1 is MDHEN and CDR2 SYDVKM. The germline V and J ends were trimmed by 6 bases and 5 bases, with 19 bases remaining between them. As DNA, the CDR3 is TGTGCCAGCAGGGGTGGGGAGCCGATTGATTATGGCTACACCTTC. Its protein is CASRGGEPIDYGYTF.

V and J are TRBV4-3 and TRBJ2-5, with 9 bases matching TRBD1. Germline-derived CDR1 and CDR2 are LGHNA and YSLEER. The V segment lost 1 base and the J segment 4 bases; nucleotides outside the gene matches: 7. This CDR3 contains 16 residues. CDR3 sequence (DNA): TGCGCCAGCAGCCAAGTCGACAGGGGGAGGTTAGAGACCCAGTACTTC. Its protein product is CASSQVDRGRLETQYF.

This clone has just a few counts. The chain links TRBV7-9 to TRBJ1-2, with D tentatively TRBD1 (5 bases). V lost 3 bases and J 4 bases, leaving 12 bases between the germline ends. CDR3 length: 14 residues. From germline, CDR1 is SEHNR and CDR2 FQNEAQ (reference sequence). CDR3 residues: CASSFPDSSYGYTF. The CDR3 DNA reads TGTGCCAGCAGCTTCCCCGACAGCTCCTATGGCTACACCTTC.

The genes are TRBV21-1 and TRBJ2-7; the D call in the table, TRBD2, was not verified against the DNA. TRBV21-1 is flagged as a pseudogene. The CDR3 spans 17 residues. CDR3 coding DNA: TGTGCCAGCGAGGGACTAGCGGGGGGGCTTCATTACTACGAGCAGTACTTC. It codes for CASEGLAGGLHYYEQYF.

The V gene is TRBV7-8, the J gene TRBJ2-7, with D unclear. CDR1 is SGHVS, CDR2 FQNEAQ, per germline. The CDR3 runs to 12 residues. Between the trimmed V and J ends, which lost 4 bases and 10 bases, there was a span of 14 bases. The CDR3 DNA is TGTGCCAGCAGCTACGCCCCACACAGCCAGTACTTC. This sequence encodes CASSYAPHSQYF.

The chain is built from TRBV4-1 and TRBJ1-1, with D tentatively TRBD1 (5 bases). V lost 4 bases, J lost 6 bases, and 15 bases lay in between. This CDR3 spans 14 amino acids. Per the germline V gene, CDR1 is MGHRA and CDR2 is YSYEKL. CDR3 coding DNA: TGCGCCAGCAGCCCAAGGCAGGGTCGGCCTGAAGCTTTCTTT. This gives the protein CASSPRQGRPEAFF.